These T cell receptor beta chains were read from a single sample in a study of T cell responses to AZD1222 COVID-19 vaccine. Using immunoSEQ multiplex PCR, the repertoire was profiled, and TCRdb retains in-frame clones only, with some absent. The sample includes about 100,000 clones, roughly nine tenths of them seen just once. The sequenced sample was peripheral blood, obtained on day 0 of AZD1222 vaccination. These receptors came from an adult in good health. CDR3s include the opening cysteine and the closing phenylalanine or tryptophan. D genes are given only for firm matches. Clone size appears in some rows only: once, few, many, or a class for an expanded clone.

CDR3nt	CDR3aa	abundance	v_gene	j_gene	d_gene	len
TGTGCTAGTGGTTTGACCCCCGGGACCGAAAAACTGTTTTTT	CASGLTPGTEKLFF	NA	TRBV12-5	TRBJ1-4	NA	14
TGTGCCAGCAGCTTTCTAGCGGAGGGGACCCAGTACTTC	CASSFLAEGTQYF	NA	TRBV7-8	TRBJ2-5	TRBD2	13
TGTGCCTGGACCAGCGACAGGGGCGGGGGTCATGTTCCCCAGCATTTT	CAWTSDRGGGHVPQHF	NA	TRBV30	TRBJ1-5	TRBD1	16
TGTGCCAGCAGCGTAGGGGCGAACACCGGGGAGCTGTTTTTT	CASSVGANTGELFF	once	TRBV9	TRBJ2-2	NA	14
TGTGCCTGGAGTGGTTCCCCAAAACCCTACGAGCAGTACTTC	CAWSGSPKPYEQYF	NA	TRBV30	TRBJ2-7	NA	14
TGTGCCAGCTCACCAAGGACAGGGTTTCTAGGAGAGACCCAGTACTTC	CASSPRTGFLGETQYF	NA	TRBV18	TRBJ2-5	TRBD1	16
TGTGCCAGCAGCTCGGCAGGGGACAACACTGAAGCTTTCTTT	CASSSAGDNTEAFF	once	TRBV28	TRBJ1-1	NA	14
TGTGCCAGTACCACGGACAGGCGGAACACTGAAGCTTTCTTT	CASTTDRRNTEAFF	NA	TRBV19	TRBJ1-1	TRBD1	14
TGTGCCAGCGTATCGGGCAGGGCGAACACTGAAGCTTTCTTT	CASVSGRANTEAFF	few	TRBV11-2	TRBJ1-1	NA	14
TGTGCCAGCAGCCTCGACCCGTGGTCCTACGAGCAGTACTTC	CASSLDPWSYEQYF	many	TRBV14	TRBJ2-7	NA	14
TGTGCCAGCAGTTTAGGGGTCGGCCAGGGGGCGAACACCGGGGAGCTGTTTTTT	CASSLGVGQGANTGELFF	NA	TRBV27	TRBJ2-2	TRBD1	18
TGTGCCATCAGGGGGAGGACAGGGGCTAACTACACCTTC	CAIRGRTGANYTF	NA	TRBV10-3	TRBJ1-2	TRBD1	13
TGTGCCAGCAGCTTCTCACAGGGCTCCTACGAGCAGTACTTC	CASSFSQGSYEQYF	NA	TRBV7-9	TRBJ2-7	NA	14
TGTGCCAGCTCACCATCGGTGAGCTCCTACGAGCAGTACTTC	CASSPSVSSYEQYF	NA	TRBV18	TRBJ2-7	NA	14
TGTGCCAGCAGCCAAACGGCTAGCGGAGGCGGGGACATTCAGTACTTC	CASSQTASGGGDIQYF	NA	TRBV4-2	TRBJ2-4	TRBD2	16
TGTGCCAGCAAAATGAGACAGGGGCGGAACACTGAAGCTTTCTTT	CASKMRQGRNTEAFF	NA	TRBV5-8	TRBJ1-1	TRBD1	15
TGTGCCAGCAGCTTAGACAGGATCTACGAGCAGTACTTC	CASSLDRIYEQYF	NA	TRBV7-2	TRBJ2-7	NA	13
TGTGCCAGCAGTGATGGTCTTGGTAGCAATCAGCCCCAGCATTTT	CASSDGLGSNQPQHF	NA	TRBV2	TRBJ1-5	NA	15
TGCGCCAGCAGCTTGGAGGAAATGAACACTGAAGCTTTCTTT	CASSLEEMNTEAFF	NA	TRBV5-1	TRBJ1-1	NA	14
TGTGCCAGCAGTGGGGGCTCCTACGAGCAGTACTTC	CASSGGSYEQYF	NA	TRBV2	TRBJ2-7	NA	12
TGTGCCAGCGTCGGGGGGGGCGGTCGGTCACCCCTCCACTTT	CASVGGGGRSPLHF	NA	TRBV2	TRBJ1-6	NA	14
TGTGCCAGCAGCCGGGGGCTAGGCGAGACCCAGTACTTC	CASSRGLGETQYF	few	TRBV14	TRBJ2-5	NA	13
TGTGCCAGCAGCTTAGGATTTAGTGCGGGTGGCACGTTCTTC	CASSLGFSAGGTFF	few	TRBV11-1	TRBJ2-1	NA	14
TGTGCCAGCAGCCCGCATATGAATAACTATGGCTACACCTTC	CASSPHMNNYGYTF	once	TRBV14	TRBJ1-2	NA	14
TGTGCCAGCAGCCCCGTCAACCGGGGGAAGCCCTACGAGCAGTACTTC	CASSPVNRGKPYEQYF	once	TRBV3-1/TRBV3-2	TRBJ2-7	NA	16
TGTGCCAGCAGCTTAAGTCTGCAGGCGGCCTACGAGCAGTACTTC	CASSLSLQAAYEQYF	few	TRBV11-2	TRBJ2-7	NA	15
TGCGCCAGCAGCATGGACAGGGTGAACACTGAAGCTTTCTTT	CASSMDRVNTEAFF	NA	TRBV4-3	TRBJ1-1	TRBD1	14
TGTGCCAGCAGTTTAAGGGCTAACACCGGGGAGCTGTTTTTT	CASSLRANTGELFF	once	TRBV27	TRBJ2-2	NA	14
TGTGCCAGCAGCTTAGCAGCGGGAGAGACCCAGTACTTC	CASSLAAGETQYF	NA	TRBV7-2	TRBJ2-5	NA	13
TGTGCCAGCACCGCCCGGGACCATCATATAGGAGGCTACACCTTC	CASTARDHHIGGYTF	NA	TRBV28	TRBJ1-2	NA	15
TGTGCCAGCAGTTCAAGGACTCCTGTACCCTCTGGGGCCAACGTCCTGACTTTC	CASSSRTPVPSGANVLTF	once	TRBV11-3	TRBJ2-6	NA	18
TGTGCCAGCAGCTTCCGGTTCACCGGGGAGCTGTTTTTT	CASSFRFTGELFF	once	TRBV5-6	TRBJ2-2	NA	13
TGTGCCAGCAGCCGGCGAACCGAGCACTACGAGCAGTACTTC	CASSRRTEHYEQYF	NA	TRBV6-2/TRBV6-3	TRBJ2-7	NA	14
TGTGCCAGCAGGAATTGGGACTCCCGGACCCACGAGCAGTACTTC	CASRNWDSRTHEQYF	NA	TRBV27	TRBJ2-7	NA	15
TGTGCCAGCTCACCGGGACTAGCGGGCGAGAATGAGCAGTTCTTC	CASSPGLAGENEQFF	NA	TRBV18	TRBJ2-1	TRBD2	15
TGTGCCACCAGCGAGAAATCCTCAAACTCTGGAAACACCATATATTTT	CATSEKSSNSGNTIYF	once	TRBV15	TRBJ1-3	NA	16
TGTGCCAGCAGCTCTACGACAGGGCGCAATCAGCCCCAGCATTTT	CASSSTTGRNQPQHF	NA	TRBV7-9	TRBJ1-5	TRBD1	15
TGTGCCAGCTTCCAGCTCAGCACAGATACGCAGTATTTT	CASFQLSTDTQYF	once	TRBV2	TRBJ2-3	NA	13
TGTGCCAGCACCCATATAGGACAGGGGGAACATTCACCCCTCCACTTT	CASTHIGQGEHSPLHF	NA	TRBV7-2	TRBJ1-6	TRBD1	16
TGTGCCAGCAGCGTACAGTCTACCCTATTGGGGGGCGGACTGTTTTTT	CASSVQSTLLGGGLFF	few	TRBV9	TRBJ1-4	NA	16
TGCGCCAGTCAACAGGATTCGGGGACCGGGGAGCTGTTTTTT	CASQQDSGTGELFF	NA	TRBV5-1	TRBJ2-2	NA	14
TGTGCCAGCACCTACTCGGTTGACACTGAAGCTTTCTTT	CASTYSVDTEAFF	NA	TRBV7-2	TRBJ1-1	NA	13
TGTGCCAGCTCAATAACCTCACAGGGATCCGGGGAGCTGTTTTTT	CASSITSQGSGELFF	NA	TRBV18	TRBJ2-2	NA	15
TGTGCCAGCAGTCCTGACAGGCGTGAGCCCCAGCATTTT	CASSPDRREPQHF	NA	TRBV28	TRBJ1-5	NA	13
TGTGCCTGGAGTGTAATCCAAGTTTTCTCTGGAAACACCATATATTTT	CAWSVIQVFSGNTIYF	once	TRBV30	TRBJ1-3	NA	16
TGTGCCAGCAGCTTAGTAGGGACAGACTATGGCTACACCTTC	CASSLVGTDYGYTF	NA	TRBV7-9	TRBJ1-2	TRBD1	14
TGTGCCAGCAGCCAGGGGAAACTAGCGGGCCAAGAGACCCAGTACTTC	CASSQGKLAGQETQYF	NA	TRBV3-1/TRBV3-2	TRBJ2-5	TRBD2	16
TGCGCCAGCAGCTTGGCACTGGGACAGGGGGCAGGCGGGGAGCTGTTTTTT	CASSLALGQGAGGELFF	NA	TRBV5-1	TRBJ2-2	TRBD1	17
TGCGCCAGCAGCTTGGGGGCCGACGCCAGACTCTATGGCTACACCTTC	CASSLGADARLYGYTF	NA	TRBV5-1	TRBJ1-2	NA	16
TGCGCCAGCAGCCAAAACGACAGGGGTGTGGGGGAGCTGTTTTTT	CASSQNDRGVGELFF	NA	TRBV4-1	TRBJ2-2	TRBD1	15
TGTGCCAGCAGCACCCCTAGTACAGATGAGCAGTTCTTC	CASSTPSTDEQFF	NA	TRBV5-6	TRBJ2-1	NA	13
TGTGCCGGGAGGGACAGGGGGCTAACCGGGGAGCTGTTTTTT	CAGRDRGLTGELFF	NA	TRBV6-6	TRBJ2-2	TRBD1	14
TGCGCCAGCAGCCAAGAGTTTTACATAGATTCCGAAGGAGAGACCCAGTACTTC	CASSQEFYIDSEGETQYF	NA	TRBV4-3	TRBJ2-5	NA	18